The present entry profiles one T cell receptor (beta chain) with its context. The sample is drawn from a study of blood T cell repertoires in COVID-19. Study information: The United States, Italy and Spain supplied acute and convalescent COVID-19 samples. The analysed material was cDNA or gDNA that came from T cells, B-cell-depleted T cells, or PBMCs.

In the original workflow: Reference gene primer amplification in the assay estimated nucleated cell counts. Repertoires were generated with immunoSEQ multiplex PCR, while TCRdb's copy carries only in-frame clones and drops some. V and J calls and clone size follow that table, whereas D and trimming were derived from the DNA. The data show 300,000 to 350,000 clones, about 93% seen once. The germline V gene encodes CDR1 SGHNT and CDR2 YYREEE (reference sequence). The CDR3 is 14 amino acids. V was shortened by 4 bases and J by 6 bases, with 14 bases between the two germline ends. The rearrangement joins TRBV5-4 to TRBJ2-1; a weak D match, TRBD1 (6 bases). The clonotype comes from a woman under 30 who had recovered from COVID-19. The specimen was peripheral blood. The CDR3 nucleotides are TGTGCCAGCAGCCCTAAACGACAGGTCAATGAGCAGTTCTTC. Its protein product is CASSPKRQVNEQFF.